The present TCR beta chain was sequenced within a study of low-dose radiotherapy and immunotherapy resistance in tumors. Study context: Cohort 1 was given 0.5 Gy per fraction every 2 weeks, for 6.5 Gy total.

cDNA synthesis used a TRAV/TRBV-specific primer set for both chains. TCR amplification involved 20 PCR cycles with a constant-region primer and V-primer adapter. TCRdb passed the reads through MiXCR, listing each CDR3 protein once. The sample yields about 11,000 distinct CDR3 sequences, around three fifths seen once. Trimming removed 6 bases at V and 2 bases at J, with 24 bases between. The CDR3 sequence is 18 residues long. Donors were dosed with nivolumab and ipilimumab; they also received aspirin, low-dose cyclophosphamide and low-dose radiotherapy. This TCR came from a human donor with advanced metastatic prostate, ovarian, gallbladder or colorectal cancer (not recorded which). This table probably holds off-target reads from a library built for another chain. The chain joins TRBV12-3 or TRBV12-4 to TRBJ2-3; the D is unclear. In DNA form, the CDR3 reads TGTGCCAGCAGCCTCATAGTAGGGCCCACAGCTTCCACAGATACGCAGTATTTT. Its protein is CASSLIVGPTASTDTQYF.